This TCR beta chain appears in the sequencing data of a study of blood T cell repertoires in COVID-19. Background on the study: The United States, Italy and Spain were the sources of the acute and convalescent COVID-19 samples. The analysed material was cDNA or gDNA that came from T cells, B-cell-depleted T cells, or PBMCs.

Original analysis: For nucleated cells, counts were estimated from reference gene primer amplification. Some clones are missing from TCRdb's copy, which holds only in-frame ones; the method was immunoSEQ multiplex PCR. That table gives V, J and clone size, and the DNA gave D and trimming. The profile shows 140,000 or so clones, about 80% of them singletons. Germline V CDR1 and CDR2: MNHEY, SMNVEV (reference sequence). The CDR3 has 12 amino acids. The V and J ends lost 6 bases and 5 bases, in that order; junction bases with no gene match: 1. The chain links TRBV27 to TRBJ2-7, with 10 bases matching TRBD1. The TCR sequence derives from a man between 65 and 85 years old who had recovered from COVID-19. What was sequenced was peripheral blood. CDR3 sequence: CASRTGGDEQYF. The CDR3 DNA is TGTGCCAGCAGGACAGGGGGCGACGAGCAGTACTTC.